This T cell receptor beta chain comes out of a study of cytomegalovirus exposure and HLA in healthy donors. Primers for the PCR totalled 60 Vbeta and 13 Jbeta. The protocol was immunoSEQ multiplex PCR, while the TCRdb copy is restricted to in-frame clones and leaves out a portion. This table lists approximately 43,000 clones. Input material: PBMCs. The source of this sequence is a woman in her twenties or thirties in good health and CMV-seronegative.

The CDR3 DNA follows: TGTGCCAGCAGGACCGGACAGGGGACCTACGAGCAGTACTTC. Its protein product is CASRTGQGTYEQYF. The chain uses TRBV6-1 and TRBJ2-7; 9 nucleotides match TRBD1. Germline CDR1 MNHNS, CDR2 SASEGT. This CDR3 contains 14 residues. With 6 bases clipped from V and 2 bases from J, the junction kept 5 bases outside the gene matches.